Following are 24 T cell receptor beta chains from one sample sequenced in a study of T cells in Graves' hyperthyroidism and ophthalmopathy. Authors of the study amplified TCR beta CDR3 regions from RNA transcripts. The HTBI primer set served for first-round RT-PCR of the TCR CDR3. TCRdb reprocessed the multiplex PCR reads with MiXCR, giving one entry per CDR3 protein. This sample has around 380,000 distinct CDR3 sequences, with approximately 15% found just once. The sample taken for sequencing was blood. Source of these receptors: a man aged 25-45 years with Graves' hyperthyroidism that later progressed to Graves' ophthalmopathy.

Of note for this clonotype: A much larger clone lies a single base off, so this may be a read error. V and J are TRBV12-3 or TRBV12-4 and TRBJ2-3; no reliable D call. Trimming took off 5 bases at V and 4 bases at J, with 10 bases between the two ends. The CDR3 spans 13 residues. The CDR3 DNA reads TGTGCCAGCAGTATCCCAAGCTCAGATACGCAGTATTTT. Its protein is CASSIPSSDTQYF.

In DNA form, the CDR3 reads TGTGCCAGCAGTTCCAGACAGGGCAGCTCCTACAATGAGCAGTTCTTC. Encoded protein: CASSSRQGSSYNEQFF. The chain recombines TRBV6-5 with TRBJ2-1; the match to TRBD1 covers 7 bases. Germline V gene sequence: CDR1 MNHEY, CDR2 SVGAGI. The trim removed 4 bases at V and 0 bases at J, leaving 6 bases unmatched. The CDR3 totals 16 residues.

The chain recombines TRBV7-8 with TRBJ1-3; tentatively, D is TRBD1 (5 bases). Germline loops: CDR1 SGHVS, CDR2 FQNEAQ. Trimming stripped 1 base from V and 7 bases from J, with 14 bases between. The CDR3 extends over 15 amino acids. This CDR3 is CASSLGGIDSNTIYF. The CDR3 region has the DNA TGTGCCAGCAGCTTAGGGGGGATCGACTCCAACACCATATATTTT.

This chain uses TRBV6-2 or TRBV6-3 with TRBJ1-4; 9 nucleotides match TRBD1. This CDR3 contains 15 residues. CDR1 and CDR2 (germline): MNHEY, SVGEGT. V trimming: 5 bases; J trimming: 9 bases; junction bases outside the gene matches: 10. The chain's CDR3 is CASSSRQGEAKKLFF. CDR3 coding DNA: TGTGCCAGCAGTAGTAGACAGGGGGAGGCGAAAAAACTGTTTTTT.

This clonotype came up many times. The chain couples TRBV12-3 or TRBV12-4 to TRBJ2-4; weak D call: TRBD1 (6 bases). There are 12 residues in the CDR3. V was pared by 5 bases and J by 7 bases, with 9 bases between. In DNA form, the CDR3 reads TGTGCCAGCAGTAAACAGGGTAACATTCAGTACTTC. Protein: CASSKQGNIQYF.

The sample holds one count of this clonotype. V usage is TRBV5-4 and J usage is TRBJ2-5, with D possibly TRBD2 on 7 matching bases. V was cut by 3 bases and J by 1 base, with 10 bases left in between. The germline V gene encodes CDR1 SGHNT and CDR2 YYREEE (reference sequence). The CDR3 loop spans 14 amino acids. CDR3 region: CASSWRGPQETQYF. The DNA of the CDR3 is TGTGCCAGCAGCTGGCGGGGGCCCCAAGAGACCCAGTACTTC.

CDR3 coding DNA: TGTGCCTGGGGCGACAGCTATAGCAATCAGCCCCAGCATTTT. This gives the protein CAWGDSYSNQPQHF. This chain uses TRBV30 with TRBJ1-5; a weak D match, TRBD1 (5 bases). Trimming cost V 5 bases and J 0 bases, with 11 bases left between them. Per the germline V gene, CDR1 is GTSNPN and CDR2 is SVGIG (reference sequence). There are 14 residues in the CDR3. The whole variable domain, remainder taken from reference TRBV30 and TRBJ1-5, is SQTIHQWPATLVQPVGSPLSLECTVEGTSNPNLYWYRQAAGRGLQLLFYSVGIGQISSEVPQNLSASRPQDRQFILSSKKLLLSDSGFYLCAWGDSYSNQPQHFGDGTRLSIL.

The rearrangement uses TRBV20-1 and TRBJ2-7; either TRBD1 or TRBD2 may fit D (6 bases each). The CDR3 contains 13 residues. From germline, CDR1 is DFQATT and CDR2 SNEGSKA (reference sequence). With 6 bases removed from V and 0 bases from J, the gap between germline ends came to 12 bases. The CDR3 loop is CSARRGVSYEQYF. The CDR3 DNA reads TGCAGTGCACGAAGGGGGGTCTCCTACGAGCAGTACTTC.

This clonotype was observed at least ten times. The chain carries TRBV10-2 and TRBJ1-6; D not resolved. Trimming removed 10 bases at V and 9 bases at J, with 16 bases between. Germline lookup yields CDR1 WSHSY and CDR2 SAAADI. The CDR3 extends over 13 amino acids. The CDR3 reads CAIGRQGSSPLHF. The CDR3 nucleotides are TGCGCCATCGGCCGGCAAGGTAGTTCACCCCTCCACTTT.

This clonotype was counted many times. The genes are TRBV6-1 and TRBJ2-3; 11 bases agree with TRBD2. Germline assignment: CDR1 MNHNS and CDR2 SASEGT. CDR3 length: 15 residues. The V and J ends lost 4 bases and 4 bases, in that order; junction bases with no gene match: 4. The CDR3 spells CASSGSGGGSDTQYF. The CDR3 bases are TGTGCCAGCAGTGGTAGCGGGGGGGGGTCAGATACGCAGTATTTT.

This clonotype was seen a few times. The CDR3 sequence: CASSPGTGVIAYTF. The CDR3 DNA reads TGTGCCAGCAGCCCCGGGACAGGGGTGATCGCCTACACCTTC. The chain has TRBV7-9 and TRBJ1-2, with TRBD1 matching 10 bases. This CDR3 has 14 amino acids. V lost 5 bases, J lost 10 bases, and 10 bases stayed unmatched. The germline V gene encodes CDR1 SEHNR and CDR2 FQNEAQ (reference sequence).

The V gene is TRBV7-6, the J gene TRBJ1-6; maybe TRBD1 (5 bases). This CDR3 is 15 amino acids long. Germline V gene lookup returns CDR1 SGHVS and CDR2 FNYEAQ. V gave up 5 bases and J gave up 7 bases, with 15 bases separating them. CDR3 coding DNA: TGTGCCAGCAGCACTAGAGACAGACAGAATTCACCCCTCCACTTT. This codes for CASSTRDRQNSPLHF.

The rearrangement joins TRBV4-1 to TRBJ1-3, with a weak D call TRBD1 (6 bases). CDR1 is MGHRA, CDR2 YSYEKL, per germline. Trimming removed 2 bases at V and 0 bases at J, with 17 bases between. The CDR3 totals 18 residues. This chain's CDR3 is CASSQQRTGIFSGNTIYF. CDR3 sequence (DNA): TGCGCCAGCAGCCAACAGAGAACAGGGATCTTCTCTGGAAACACCATATATTTT.

This sequence joins TRBV5-1 and TRBJ2-3; 10 nucleotides agree with TRBD2. CDR1 and CDR2 from the germline V gene are SGHRS and YFSETQ. The V and J ends lost 5 bases and 0 bases, in that order; junction bases with no gene match: 9. This CDR3 spans 17 amino acids. The CDR3 sequence is CASRSEGSGGSTDTQYF. CDR3 bases: TGCGCCAGCAGGTCCGAAGGTAGCGGGGGGAGCACAGATACGCAGTATTTT.

This clonotype was recorded at least ten times. The chain is built from TRBV11-1 and TRBJ1-1; 8 nucleotides agree with TRBD1. The length of the CDR3 is 14 residues. Germline V CDR1 and CDR2: SGHAT, FQDESV (reference sequence). Losses at the gene ends were 5 bases for V and 5 bases for J; bases not matched to a gene: 7. The CDR3 DNA reads TGTGCCAGCAGCCTATTACAGGGGGGGACTGAAGCTTTCTTT. As protein: CASSLLQGGTEAFF.

As for this clonotype: This sequence may be a read error, since a much larger clone differs from it by one base. The chain links TRBV10-3 to TRBJ1-3; 8 positions agree with TRBD1. The CDR3 is 15 amino acids. The germline gives CDR1 ENHRY, CDR2 SYGVKD. V trimming: 10 bases; J trimming: 0 bases; junction bases outside the gene matches: 8. The CDR3 coding sequence is TGTGCCACGGACAGGGAGTCGAGCTCTGGAAACACCATATATTTT. Translation gives CATDRESSSGNTIYF.

In this sample, this clonotype turned up many times. The CDR3 DNA reads TGTGCCAGCAGTTTGGGGACAGCTTCACCCTATGGCTACACCTTC. It codes for CASSLGTASPYGYTF. The chain has TRBV12-3 or TRBV12-4 and TRBJ1-2; 7 nucleotides agree with TRBD1. V shed 3 bases, J shed 4 bases, and the junction held 8 bases outside the gene matches. The CDR3 consists of 15 residues.

Many counts were recorded for this clonotype. The chain carries TRBV5-1 and TRBJ2-3; the D is unclear. The V end was cut by 3 bases, the J end by 4 bases, with 3 bases between. This CDR3 has 11 amino acids. CDR1 is SGHRS, CDR2 YFSETQ, per germline. The CDR3 sequence: CASSSADTQYF. CDR3 in DNA: TGCGCCAGCAGCTCGGCAGATACGCAGTATTTT. The full variable domain, in which reference TRBV5-1 and TRBJ2-3 provide the parts outside the CDR3, is KAGVTQTPRYLIKTRGQQVTLSCSPISGHRSVSWYQQTPGQGLQFLFEYFSETQRNKGNFPGRFSGRQFSNSRSEMNVSTLELGDSALYLCASSSADTQYFGPGTRLTVL.

There are a few counts of this clonotype. The chain combines TRBV5-1 with TRBJ2-1; no clear D. Trimming stripped 1 base from V and 1 base from J, with 6 bases between. The germline CDR1 and CDR2 sequences are SGHRS and YFSETQ. This CDR3 is 14 amino acids long. The CDR3 protein is CASSLSPSYNEQFF. CDR3 sequence (DNA): TGCGCCAGCAGCTTGAGCCCATCCTACAATGAGCAGTTCTTC.

This clonotype has at least ten counts. The CDR3 loop is CAWTGQETQYF. CDR3 nucleotides: TGTGCCTGGACAGGGCAAGAGACCCAGTACTTC. This rearrangement joins TRBV30 to TRBJ2-5, with D maybe TRBD1 (5 bases). The CDR3 is 11 amino acids. With 4 bases removed from V and 2 bases from J, the gap between germline ends came to 5 bases. From germline, CDR1 is GTSNPN and CDR2 SVGIG (reference sequence).

The rearrangement joins TRBV9 to TRBJ2-1, with a tentative D call TRBD2 (5 bases). The CDR3 runs 15 residues. The V end was cut by 0 bases, the J end by 7 bases, with 14 bases between. Germline CDR1 SGDLS, CDR2 YYNGEE. Here the CDR3 reads CASSVGVGGGNEQFF. The CDR3 DNA reads as TGTGCCAGCAGCGTAGGAGTGGGTGGCGGGAATGAGCAGTTCTTC.

This rearrangement joins TRBV25-1 to TRBJ2-3, with a tentative D call TRBD2 (5 bases). Germline CDR1 is MGHDK and CDR2 is SYGVNS. V lost 10 bases and J lost 2, with 16 bases in between. The CDR3 is 14 amino acids. The CDR3 sequence: CATSRASSTDTQYF. CDR3 nucleotide sequence: TGTGCCACCTCGCGGGCCAGTTCCACAGATACGCAGTATTTT.

This clonotype was counted only a few times. The chain employs TRBV9 and TRBJ1-2; D unclear. Germline CDR1 is SGDLS and CDR2 is YYNGEE. Trimming pared 0 bases from V and 5 bases from J, leaving 8 bases between. The CDR3 is 13 amino acids. This chain's CDR3 is CASSVEEDYGYTF. CDR3 coding DNA: TGTGCCAGCAGCGTAGAGGAGGATTATGGCTACACCTTC.

This clonotype was detected many times. The V call is TRBV19, the J call TRBJ1-1; possibly TRBD1 for D (5 bases). The germline V gene encodes CDR1 LNHDA and CDR2 SQIVND (reference sequence). This CDR3 spans 15 amino acids. Between the trimmed V and J ends, which lost 2 bases and 1 base, there was a span of 11 bases. Written as DNA, the CDR3 is TGTGCCAGTAGTATATTTGGGGGGGGGAACACTGAAGCTTTCTTT. The encoded protein is CASSIFGGGNTEAFF.